This TCR beta chain was captured in a study of T cell changes during pregnancy in multiple sclerosis. CDR1 is LNHNV and CDR2 is YYDKDF in the germline V gene (reference sequence). The CDR3 sequence is 14 residues long. Deletions cut 2 bases from V and 1 base from J, with 8 bases between. Clones were sequenced by immunoSEQ multiplex PCR, and TCRdb holds only the in-frame ones, with some missing. The repertoire consists of roughly 38,000 clones, with more than 75% occurring once and the leading ten covering roughly 5.4%. This clonotype was obtained from a female donor in good health, enrolled as a control in a pregnancy study. The rearrangement uses TRBV15 and TRBJ2-5; unclear D gene. The sequencing here drew on peripheral blood, taken in the third trimester of pregnancy. Written as DNA, the CDR3 is TGTGCCACCAGCAGAAGAGAGTCCCAAGAGACCCAGTACTTC. This gives the protein CATSRRESQETQYF. Full variable domain (remainder filled in from reference TRBV15 and TRBJ2-5): DAMVIQNPRYQVTQFGKPVTLSCSQTLNHNVMYWYQQKSSQAPKLLFHYYDKDFNNEADTPDNFQSRRPNTSFCFLDIRSPGLGDTAMYLCATSRRESQETQYFGPGTRLLVL.